A selection of T cell receptor beta chains follows, all from one sample in a study of regulatory T cells in long-lasting Graves disease. TCRdb re-analysed the multiplex PCR reads in MiXCR, keeping a single row per CDR3 protein. The data contain 420,000 or so distinct CDR3 sequences, about 25% of them singletons. Specimen: peripheral blood mononuclear cells (PBMCs), collected when the disease was refractory, from a patient treated with antithyroid drugs. The receptor set was obtained from a female donor with Graves disease. Both conserved end residues are part of each CDR3. Each record gives: V gene, D gene, J gene, clone size, CDR3 DNA, CDR3 protein. The D gene is left open where the match is weak. Some rows mark clone size as missing; the rest say once, few, many or name a class of expanded clone.

TRBV28	TRBD2	TRBJ2-5	many	TGTGCCAGCACGGAGGGACTAGCGGGAGGGCCGCAGGAGACCCAGTACTTC	CASTEGLAGGPQETQYF
TRBV28	.	TRBJ1-1	.	TGTGCCAGCAGTTTCGGGGTAGACACTGAAGCTTTCTTT	CASSFGVDTEAFF
TRBV5-6	.	TRBJ2-6	.	TGTGCCAGCAGCAGCAGTGAGCGGGTCGGCTCTGGGGCCAACGTCCTGACTTTC	CASSSSERVGSGANVLTF
TRBV6-2/TRBV6-3	.	TRBJ2-5	many	TGTGCCAGCAGTGAAGGGATGGGATGGACCCAGTACTTC	CASSEGMGWTQYF
TRBV29-1	TRBD1	TRBJ1-1	.	TGCAGCGTTGAAGATGAGACAGGGGAAGCGGGCACTGAAGCTTTCTTT	CSVEDETGEAGTEAFF
TRBV7-9	TRBD1	TRBJ2-1	.	TGTGCCAGCAGCCCAGGGACAGGGCAGGTGCTTGAGCAGTTCTTC	CASSPGTGQVLEQFF
TRBV18	.	TRBJ1-2	.	TGTGCCAGCTCACCTGGCGACATTAACTATGGCTACACCTTC	CASSPGDINYGYTF
TRBV28	.	TRBJ1-5	many	TGTGCCAGCAGTCCCGAGGGACACGGCAATCAGCCCCAGCATTTT	CASSPEGHGNQPQHF
TRBV11-2	TRBD1	TRBJ2-2	.	TGTGCCAGCAGCTGGGACAGGGGGCAGGTCGGGGAGCTGTTTTTT	CASSWDRGQVGELFF
TRBV6-5	.	TRBJ1-1	many	TGTGCCAGCAGTTATACGAGACGGCCGCTCGAAGCTTTCTTT	CASSYTRRPLEAFF
TRBV15	.	TRBJ1-2	many	TGTGCCACCAGCAGATCACGGACGGGTGGTTATGGCTACACCTTC	CATSRSRTGGYGYTF
TRBV6-1	TRBD1	TRBJ1-1	few	TGTGCCAGCAGGACCCTATCAGGGGGCCCGATGAACACTGAAGCTTTCTTT	CASRTLSGGPMNTEAFF
TRBV29-1	TRBD1	TRBJ1-1	few	TGCAGCGTCATAGGGACAGGGGGGATGAACACTGAAGCTTTCTTT	CSVIGTGGMNTEAFF
TRBV7-8	.	TRBJ2-5	many	TGTGCCAGCAGCCGACCCTCACAAGAGACCCAGTACTTC	CASSRPSQETQYF
TRBV2	.	TRBJ2-3	few	TGTGCCAGCACCGGCAGGGCGGGTAGCACAGATACGCAGTATTTT	CASTGRAGSTDTQYF
TRBV10-3	TRBD1	TRBJ2-1	few	TGTGCCATCAGGGGACAGGGGGAGAATGAGCAGTTCTTC	CAIRGQGENEQFF
TRBV19	.	TRBJ1-5	once	TGTGCCAGTAGTAGGGACATAGACAATCAGCCCCAGCATTTT	CASSRDIDNQPQHF
TRBV28	.	TRBJ2-7	many	TGTGCCAGCTCCTTAGTAGGGTTGGGCTACGAGCAGTACTTC	CASSLVGLGYEQYF
TRBV20-1	TRBD2	TRBJ2-7	.	TGCAGTGCTGGGCTTAGCGGGTTCCCCTCCTACGAGCAGTACTTC	CSAGLSGFPSYEQYF
TRBV5-1	.	TRBJ1-1	.	TGCGTCAGCAGCGGGGGGGGGAACACTGAAGCTTTCTTT	CVSSGGGNTEAFF
TRBV6-2/TRBV6-3	.	TRBJ1-5	.	TGTGCCAGCAGTTACCCCCTCCCACGTGGGGGAAGCAATCAGCCCCAGCATTTT	CASSYPLPRGGSNQPQHF
TRBV11-1	.	TRBJ1-2	many	TGTGCCAGCACCGTCCCAGGGGATGGCTACACCTTC	CASTVPGDGYTF
TRBV4-1	TRBD1	TRBJ1-6	few	TGCGCCAGCAGCCAACGACAGGGAGAAGATAATTCACCCCTCCACTTT	CASSQRQGEDNSPLHF
TRBV6-1	TRBD1	TRBJ1-2	few	TGTGCCAGCAGACCAAATCCGGGACAGGGCCTCTATGGCTACACCTTC	CASRPNPGQGLYGYTF
TRBV30	.	TRBJ2-7	.	TGTGCCTGGAGTGTACGGGGGATTGTCTACGAGCAGTACTTC	CAWSVRGIVYEQYF
TRBV27	TRBD1	TRBJ2-2	.	TGTGCCAGTAGGGACAGGGGGGTGAACACCGGGGAGCTGTTTTTT	CASRDRGVNTGELFF
TRBV28	TRBD1	TRBJ1-2	.	TGTGCCAGCAGTTTGGGGACAGGGGGCCCGATCTATGGCTACACCTTC	CASSLGTGGPIYGYTF
TRBV7-7	.	TRBJ2-5	many	TGTGCTAGCAGCTTAGCGCTGAGGGGGGGCGAGGAGACCCAGTACTTC	CASSLALRGGEETQYF
TRBV7-3	.	TRBJ2-2	.	TGTGCCAGCCAGGTCACCGCGAACACCGGGGAGCTGTTTTTT	CASQVTANTGELFF
TRBV2	.	TRBJ2-2	.	TGTGCCAGCAGGTCGTCGATTCAGACCGGGGAGCTGTTTTTT	CASRSSIQTGELFF
TRBV19	TRBD2	TRBJ2-5	many	TGTGCCAGTAGTATAACGACTAGCGCGCAACAAGAGACCCAGTACTTC	CASSITTSAQQETQYF
TRBV7-2	.	TRBJ1-2	many	TGTGCCAGCACTCCGGTGGACTATGGCTACACCTTC	CASTPVDYGYTF
TRBV2	.	TRBJ1-2	many	TGTGCCAGCAGTGAAGGATATGGCTACACCTTC	CASSEGYGYTF
TRBV29-1	.	TRBJ2-4	.	TGCAGCGTTAAAGAAGCCAAAAACGTTCAGTACTTC	CSVKEAKNVQYF
TRBV7-9	TRBD1	TRBJ1-1	many	TGTGCCAGCAGCAGGGACAGAAACACTGAAGCTTTCTTT	CASSRDRNTEAFF
TRBV15	.	TRBJ1-5	.	TGTGCCACCACTTGGGGGATCAATCAGCCCCAGCATTTT	CATTWGINQPQHF
TRBV3-1	TRBD2	TRBJ2-4	few	TGTGCCAGCAGCCGAACTAGCGGGAGCGGGTCCAAAAACATTCAGTACTTC	CASSRTSGSGSKNIQYF
TRBV7-2	.	TRBJ2-5	.	TGTGCCAGCAGCTTAATGGTCCGAGGGCAAGAGACCCAGTACTTC	CASSLMVRGQETQYF
TRBV20-1	TRBD1	TRBJ1-1	many	TGCAGTGCTATCGACACAGGGGGCCGGACTGAAGCTTTCTTT	CSAIDTGGRTEAFF
TRBV13	.	TRBJ2-4	few	TGTGCCAGCAGCTTAGGCCCGGTAGCCAAAAACATTCAGTACTTC	CASSLGPVAKNIQYF
TRBV24-1	.	TRBJ2-7	.	TGTGCCACCAGTGACCCCAGGACAGCGAACTCCTACGAGCAGTACTTC	CATSDPRTANSYEQYF
TRBV28	.	TRBJ1-5	many	TGTGCCAGCAGTCCTGATAGGGCCGGGGGCAATCAGCCCCAGCATTTT	CASSPDRAGGNQPQHF